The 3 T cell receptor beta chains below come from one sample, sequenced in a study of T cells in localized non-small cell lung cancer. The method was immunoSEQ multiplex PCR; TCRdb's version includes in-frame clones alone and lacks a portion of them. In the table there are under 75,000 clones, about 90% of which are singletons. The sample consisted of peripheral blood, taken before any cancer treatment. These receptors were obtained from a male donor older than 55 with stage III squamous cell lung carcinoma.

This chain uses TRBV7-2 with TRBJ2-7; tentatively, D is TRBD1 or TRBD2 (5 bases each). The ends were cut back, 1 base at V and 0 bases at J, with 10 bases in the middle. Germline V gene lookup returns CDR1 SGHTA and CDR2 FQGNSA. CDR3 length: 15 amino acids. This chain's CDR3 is CASSLVGTSSYEQYF. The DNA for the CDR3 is TGTGCCAGCAGCTTAGTAGGGACCAGCTCCTACGAGCAGTACTTC.

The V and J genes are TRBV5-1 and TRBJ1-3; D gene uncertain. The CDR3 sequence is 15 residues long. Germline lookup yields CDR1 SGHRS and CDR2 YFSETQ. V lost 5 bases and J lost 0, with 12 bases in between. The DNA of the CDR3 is TGCGCCAGCAGTCCAGGTGGGGTCTCTGGAAACACCATATATTTT. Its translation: CASSPGGVSGNTIYF.

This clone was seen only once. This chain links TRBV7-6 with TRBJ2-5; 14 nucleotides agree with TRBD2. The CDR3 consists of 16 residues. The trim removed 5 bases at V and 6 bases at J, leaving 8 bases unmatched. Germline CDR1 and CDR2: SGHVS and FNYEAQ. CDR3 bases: TGTGCCAGCAGCCTGATTGGGACTAGCGGGAGACAGACCCAGTACTTC. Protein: CASSLIGTSGRQTQYF.